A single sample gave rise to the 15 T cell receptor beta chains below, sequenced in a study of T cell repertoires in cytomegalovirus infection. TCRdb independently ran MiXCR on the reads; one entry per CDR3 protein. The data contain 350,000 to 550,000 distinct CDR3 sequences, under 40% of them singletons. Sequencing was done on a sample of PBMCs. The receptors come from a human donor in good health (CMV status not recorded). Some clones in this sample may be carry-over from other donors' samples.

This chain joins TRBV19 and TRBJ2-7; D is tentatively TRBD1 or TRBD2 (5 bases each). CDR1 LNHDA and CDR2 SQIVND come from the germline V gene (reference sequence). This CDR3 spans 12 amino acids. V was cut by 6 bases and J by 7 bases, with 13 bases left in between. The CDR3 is CASSLRGQEQYF. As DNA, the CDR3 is TGTGCCAGTAGCCTCCGGGGCCAAGAGCAGTACTTC.

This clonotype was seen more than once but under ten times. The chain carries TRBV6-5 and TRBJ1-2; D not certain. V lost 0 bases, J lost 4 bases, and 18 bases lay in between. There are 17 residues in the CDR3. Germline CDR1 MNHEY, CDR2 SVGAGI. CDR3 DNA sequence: TGTGCCAGCAGTTACTCGTTTCGGACCGGCCTCGGCTATGGCTACACCTTC. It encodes CASSYSFRTGLGYGYTF.

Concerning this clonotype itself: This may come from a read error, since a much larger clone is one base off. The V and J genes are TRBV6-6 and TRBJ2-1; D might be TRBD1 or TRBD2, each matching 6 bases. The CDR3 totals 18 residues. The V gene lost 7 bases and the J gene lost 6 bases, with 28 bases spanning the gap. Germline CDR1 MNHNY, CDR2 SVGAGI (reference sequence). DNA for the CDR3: TGTGCCAGCATCCTAAGGGGGACTGAGGGGGGAGTAGCCAATGAGCAGTTCTTC. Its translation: CASILRGTEGGVANEQFF.

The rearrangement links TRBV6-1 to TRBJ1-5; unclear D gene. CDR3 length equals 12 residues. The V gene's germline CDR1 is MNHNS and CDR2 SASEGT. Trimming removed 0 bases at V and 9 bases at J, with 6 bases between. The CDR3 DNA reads TGTGCCAGCAGTGAAGCTTGGGGGCCCCAGCATTTT. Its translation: CASSEAWGPQHF.

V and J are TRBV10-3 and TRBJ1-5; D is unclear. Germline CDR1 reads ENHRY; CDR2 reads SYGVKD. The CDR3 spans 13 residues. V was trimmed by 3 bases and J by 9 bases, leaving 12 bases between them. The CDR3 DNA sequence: TGTGCCATCAGTGAAGACCGATTTCGGCCCCAGCATTTT. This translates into CAISEDRFRPQHF.

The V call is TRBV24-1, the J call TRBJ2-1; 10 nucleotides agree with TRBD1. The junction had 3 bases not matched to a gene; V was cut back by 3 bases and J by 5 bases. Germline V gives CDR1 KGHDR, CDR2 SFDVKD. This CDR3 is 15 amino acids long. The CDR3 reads CATSDRTGGDNEQFF. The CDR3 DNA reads TGTGCCACCAGTGATAGGACAGGGGGGGACAATGAGCAGTTCTTC.

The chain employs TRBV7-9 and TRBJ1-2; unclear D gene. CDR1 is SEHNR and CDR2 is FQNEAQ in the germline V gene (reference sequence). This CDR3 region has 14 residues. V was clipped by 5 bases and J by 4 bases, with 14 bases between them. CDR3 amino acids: CASSQGQSGYGYTF. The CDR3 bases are TGTGCCAGCAGCCAAGGGCAGTCTGGCTATGGCTACACCTTC.

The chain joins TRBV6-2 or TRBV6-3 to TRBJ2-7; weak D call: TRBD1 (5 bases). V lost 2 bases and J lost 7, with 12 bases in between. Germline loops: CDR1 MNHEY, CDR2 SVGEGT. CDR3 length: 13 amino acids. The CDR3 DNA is TGTGCCAGCAGTTACCTCAGGGTTGGAGAGCAGTACTTC. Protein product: CASSYLRVGEQYF.

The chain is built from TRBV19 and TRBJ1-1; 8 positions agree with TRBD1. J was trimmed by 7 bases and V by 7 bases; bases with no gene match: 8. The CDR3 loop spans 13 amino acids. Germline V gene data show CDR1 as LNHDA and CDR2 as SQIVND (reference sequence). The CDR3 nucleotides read TGTGCCAGTACTATTCAGGACAGGGTTGAAGCTTTCTTT. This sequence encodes CASTIQDRVEAFF.

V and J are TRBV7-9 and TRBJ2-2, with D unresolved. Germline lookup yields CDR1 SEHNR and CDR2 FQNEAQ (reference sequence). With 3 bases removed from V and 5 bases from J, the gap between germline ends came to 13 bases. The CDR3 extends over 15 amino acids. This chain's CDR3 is CASSLQTLLTGELFF. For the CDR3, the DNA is TGTGCCAGCAGCTTGCAAACCCTCCTGACCGGGGAGCTGTTTTTT.

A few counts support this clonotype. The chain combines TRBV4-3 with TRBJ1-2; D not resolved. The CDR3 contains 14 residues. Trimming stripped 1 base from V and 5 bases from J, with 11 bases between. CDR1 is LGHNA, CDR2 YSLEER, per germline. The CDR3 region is CASSQARTAYGYTF. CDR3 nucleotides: TGCGCCAGCAGCCAAGCCCGGACGGCATATGGCTACACCTTC.

As DNA, the CDR3 is TGTGCCAGCAGCAAGGACAGGACTAGAACAGCCGGGGAGCTGTTTTTT. This sequence encodes CASSKDRTRTAGELFF. The chain combines TRBV11-2 with TRBJ2-2; D possibly matches TRBD1 or TRBD2 (7 bases each). The germline V gene has CDR1 SGHAT and CDR2 FQNNGV. The length of the CDR3 is 16 residues. V was trimmed by 5 bases and J by 6 bases, leaving 19 bases between them.

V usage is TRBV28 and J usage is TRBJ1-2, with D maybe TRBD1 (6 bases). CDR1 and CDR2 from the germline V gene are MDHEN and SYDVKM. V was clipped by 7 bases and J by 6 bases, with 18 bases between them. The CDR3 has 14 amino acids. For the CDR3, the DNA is TGTGCCAGCACGTTTATGAGGGGGTCGGATGGCTACACCTTC. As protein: CASTFMRGSDGYTF.

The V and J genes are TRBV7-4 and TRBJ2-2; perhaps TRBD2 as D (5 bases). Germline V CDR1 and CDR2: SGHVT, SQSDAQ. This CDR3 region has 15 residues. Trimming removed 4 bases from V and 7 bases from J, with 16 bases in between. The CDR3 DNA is TGTGCCAGCAGCTCCGCTGCCGAGCGGAACGGGGAGCTGTTTTTT. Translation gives CASSSAAERNGELFF.

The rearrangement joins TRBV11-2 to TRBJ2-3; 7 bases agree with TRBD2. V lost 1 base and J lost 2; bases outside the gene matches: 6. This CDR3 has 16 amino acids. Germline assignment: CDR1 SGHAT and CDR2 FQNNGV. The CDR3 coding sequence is TGTGCCAGCAGCTTAGCAGCGGGGAGAACCACAGATACGCAGTATTTT. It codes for CASSLAAGRTTDTQYF. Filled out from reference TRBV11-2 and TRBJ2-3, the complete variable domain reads EAGVAQSPRYKIIEKRQSVAFWCNPISGHATLYWYQQILGQGPKLLIQFQNNGVVDDSQLPKDRFSAERLKGVDSTLKIQPAKLEDSAVYLCASSLAAGRTTDTQYFGPGTRLTVL.